Listed below are T cell receptor beta chains from one sample, sequenced in a study of regulatory T cells in long-lasting Graves disease. TCRdb re-called the multiplex PCR reads with MiXCR, one entry per CDR3 protein. The sample holds about 660,000 distinct CDR3 sequences, about 32% seen once. The source material was peripheral blood mononuclear cells (PBMCs), sampled when the disease was refractory, from a patient treated with antithyroid drugs. Source of these receptors: a female donor with Graves disease. Each CDR3 is given with its conserved first and last residue. A D gene is named only where the DNA matches it firmly. Clone size, where shown, is once, few, many, or a class for clones that have expanded.

NA,NA,TRBJ1-6,TRBV6-1,TGTGCCAGCAGTGACGGGGGCGCGAGCTCACCCCTCCACTTT,CASSDGGASSPLHF
few,TRBD1,TRBJ1-2,TRBV20-1,TGCAGTGCTAGGTCACTAATTGGACAGGGGGCTGGCTACACCTTC,CSARSLIGQGAGYTF
NA,TRBD1,TRBJ1-5,TRBV6-1,TGTGCCAGCAGCCAGGACAGGCTAAATCAGCCCCAGCATTTT,CASSQDRLNQPQHF
NA,NA,TRBJ2-3,TRBV7-3,TGTGCCAGCAGCTTTGGTTTTCTCAACACAGATACGCAGTATTTT,CASSFGFLNTDTQYF
NA,TRBD1,TRBJ1-1,TRBV20-1,TGCAGTGCTGGGACAGGGCTACACACGGACACTGAAGCTTTCTTT,CSAGTGLHTDTEAFF
NA,NA,TRBJ1-6,TRBV5-1,TGCGCCAGCAGCTTAAGTTCTCCTAATTCACCCCTCCACTTT,CASSLSSPNSPLHF
few,NA,TRBJ1-3,TRBV6-6,TGTGCCAGCAGTTACTCGCGCAGTTTGAGCTCTGGAAACACCATATATTTT,CASSYSRSLSSGNTIYF
few,TRBD2,TRBJ2-2,TRBV11-2,TGTGCCAGCAGCCAAGGGGGGGTACTAGCGGGAGGAACCGGGGAGCTGTTTTTT,CASSQGGVLAGGTGELFF
many,NA,TRBJ1-2,TRBV29-1,TGCAGCGCCGGACACCCCGGAGACTATGGCTACACCTTC,CSAGHPGDYGYTF
many,TRBD1,TRBJ2-7,TRBV2,TGTGCCAGCAACGAAAGGACAGGGGCTTACGAGCAGTACTTC,CASNERTGAYEQYF
few,NA,TRBJ1-1,TRBV5-1,TGCGCCAGCAGCGTCAAACAGGGCATTGAAGCTTTCTTT,CASSVKQGIEAFF
NA,NA,TRBJ2-7,TRBV14,TGTGCCAGCAGGTCACTTGGCGGCGAGCAGTACTTC,CASRSLGGEQYF
NA,NA,TRBJ1-1,TRBV20-1,TGCAGTGCTAGAGATAGACGGTGGGGCAGGGGTCTCCTCTCTCACACTGAAGCTTTCTTT,CSARDRRWGRGLLSHTEAFF
NA,NA,TRBJ1-2,TRBV28,TGTGCCAGCAGTGTCCGGGCATTAACTAATGGCTACACCTTC,CASSVRALTNGYTF
NA,NA,TRBJ2-7,TRBV7-3,TGTGCCAGAGAGCCGTCAAAGGGGAGCTATTACTACGAGCAGTACTTC,CAREPSKGSYYYEQYF
few,TRBD1,TRBJ1-1,TRBV6-5,TGTGCCAGCAGTTTGACAGGGCGAGAGGGAGCTTTCTTT,CASSLTGREGAFF
NA,NA,TRBJ1-6,TRBV28,TGTGCCAGCAACCCCCCCTATAATTCACCCCTCCACTTT,CASNPPYNSPLHF
NA,TRBD2,TRBJ2-1,TRBV28,TGTGCCAGCAGAGGGACTAGCGGGAGGGGCAATGAGCAGTTCTTC,CASRGTSGRGNEQFF
once,NA,TRBJ1-5,TRBV4-1,TGCGCCAGCAGCCCACGACAGACCTATCAGCCCCAGCATTTT,CASSPRQTYQPQHF
many,NA,TRBJ1-1,TRBV12-3/TRBV12-4,TGTGCCAGCAGTTTAGCAGGTAAAGGTGAAGCTTTCTTT,CASSLAGKGEAFF